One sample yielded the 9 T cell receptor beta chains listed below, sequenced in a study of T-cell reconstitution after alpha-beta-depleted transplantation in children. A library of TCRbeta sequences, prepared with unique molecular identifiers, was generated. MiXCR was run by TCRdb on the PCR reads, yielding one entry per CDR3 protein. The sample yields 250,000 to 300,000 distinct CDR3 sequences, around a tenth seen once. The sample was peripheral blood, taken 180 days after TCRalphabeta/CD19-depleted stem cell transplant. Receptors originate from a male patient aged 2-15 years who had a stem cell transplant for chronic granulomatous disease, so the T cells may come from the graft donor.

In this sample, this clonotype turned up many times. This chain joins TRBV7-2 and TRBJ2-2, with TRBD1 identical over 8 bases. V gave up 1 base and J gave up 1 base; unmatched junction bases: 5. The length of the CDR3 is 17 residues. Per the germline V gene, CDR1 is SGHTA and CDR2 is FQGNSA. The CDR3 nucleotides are TGTGCCAGCAGCTTAGTTGGGGACAGGAGGAACACCGGGGAGCTGTTTTTT. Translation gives CASSLVGDRRNTGELFF.

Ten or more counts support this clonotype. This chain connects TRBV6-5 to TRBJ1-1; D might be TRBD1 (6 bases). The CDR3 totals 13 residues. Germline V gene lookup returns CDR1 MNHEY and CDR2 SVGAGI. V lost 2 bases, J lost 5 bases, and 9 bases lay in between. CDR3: CASSYGQSTEAFF. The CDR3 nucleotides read TGTGCCAGCAGTTACGGACAGTCAACTGAAGCTTTCTTT.

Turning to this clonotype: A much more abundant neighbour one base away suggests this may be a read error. The CDR3 loop reads CASNFHTGTSGLFYNEQFF. CDR3 coding DNA: TGTGCCAGCAACTTTCATACCGGGACTAGCGGCCTATTCTACAATGAGCAGTTCTTC. The chain is built from TRBV27 and TRBJ2-1, with 11 positions matching TRBD2. Germline CDR1 reads MNHEY; CDR2 reads SMNVEV (reference sequence). Trimming removed 7 bases from V and 3 bases from J; junction bases left unmatched: 17. The CDR3 extends over 19 amino acids.

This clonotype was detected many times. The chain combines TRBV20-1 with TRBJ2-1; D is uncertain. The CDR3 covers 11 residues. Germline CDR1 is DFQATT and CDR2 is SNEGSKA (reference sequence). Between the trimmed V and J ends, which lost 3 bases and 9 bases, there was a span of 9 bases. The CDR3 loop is CSARLASEQFF. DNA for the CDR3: TGCAGTGCTAGGCTGGCGAGTGAGCAGTTCTTC.

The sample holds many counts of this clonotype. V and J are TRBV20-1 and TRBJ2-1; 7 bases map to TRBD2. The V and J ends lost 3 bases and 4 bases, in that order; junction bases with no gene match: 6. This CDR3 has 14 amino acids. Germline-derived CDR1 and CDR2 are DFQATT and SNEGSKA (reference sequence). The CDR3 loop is CSARGSGTYNEQFF. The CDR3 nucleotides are TGCAGTGCTAGGGGAAGCGGGACGTACAATGAGCAGTTCTTC.

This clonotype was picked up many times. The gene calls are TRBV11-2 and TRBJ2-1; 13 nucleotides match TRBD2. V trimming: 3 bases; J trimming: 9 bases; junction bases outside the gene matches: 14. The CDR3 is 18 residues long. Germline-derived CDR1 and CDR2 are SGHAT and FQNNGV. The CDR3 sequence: CASSLDRPGLAGPREQFF. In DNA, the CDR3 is TGTGCCAGCAGCTTGGACCGACCGGGACTAGCGGGACCCCGTGAGCAGTTCTTC.

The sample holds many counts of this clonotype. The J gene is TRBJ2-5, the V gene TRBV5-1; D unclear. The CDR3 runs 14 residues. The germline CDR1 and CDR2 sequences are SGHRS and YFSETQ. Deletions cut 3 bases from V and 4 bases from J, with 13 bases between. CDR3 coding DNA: TGCGCCAGCAGCTACTATACGGTCGTAGAGACCCAGTACTTC. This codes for CASSYYTVVETQYF.

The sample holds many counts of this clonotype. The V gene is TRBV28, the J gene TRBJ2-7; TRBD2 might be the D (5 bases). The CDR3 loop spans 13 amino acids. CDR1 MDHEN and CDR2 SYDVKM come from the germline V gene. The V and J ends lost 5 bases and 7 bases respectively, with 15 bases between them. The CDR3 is CASSLPLQREQYF. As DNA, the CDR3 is TGTGCCAGCAGTCTCCCCCTCCAGCGGGAGCAGTACTTC.

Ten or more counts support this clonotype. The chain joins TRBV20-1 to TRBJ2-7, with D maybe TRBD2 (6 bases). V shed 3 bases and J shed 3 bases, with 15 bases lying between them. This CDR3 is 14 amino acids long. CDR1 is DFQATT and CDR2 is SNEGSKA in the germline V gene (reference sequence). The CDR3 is CSASLGGRDYEQYF. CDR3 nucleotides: TGCAGTGCTAGCCTTGGAGGGCGGGACTACGAGCAGTACTTC.